The 21 T cell receptor beta chains in this list originate from one sample, sequenced in a study of T-cell reconstitution after alpha-beta-depleted transplantation in children (dated by TCRdb to 2016 to 2017). General findings and caveats noted by the study authors: Over subsequent months, a decline in hyperexpanded clone frequencies was noted, and after one year, T-cell counts and TCRbeta diversity were mostly ascribed to newly produced T cells.

The intended sense of this specimen's treatment or condition label: allogeneic hematopoietic cell transplantation with graft depleted of TCRalphabeta T cells and CD19 B cells. The antigens for these receptors are not known. The library was prepared using PCR. The instrument given in TCRdb is Illumina HiSeq 2500. TCR libraries were prepared with molecular barcoding, using unique molecular identifiers to normalize TCRbeta repertoire quantification. TCRdb ran its own pipeline on the public reads, namely fastp trimming at Q25 and MiXCR clone calling, and kept in-frame beta chains. Each CDR3 protein appears once, grouped with its most common genes and DNA. This sample is represented by 250,000 to 300,000 distinct CDR3 sequences; less than 9.5% of them were singletons. The ten largest clonotypes hold about 8.2% of the sample. The material was peripheral blood, obtained 360 days after TCRalphabeta/CD19-depleted stem cell transplant. All receptors derive from a female patient aged 2-10 years who had a stem cell transplant for Fanconi anemia, so the T cells may come from the graft donor.

This clonotype was seen more than once but under ten times. The chain recombines TRBV7-9 with TRBJ1-4; D unresolved. The CDR3 is 12 residues long. From germline, CDR1 is SEHNR and CDR2 FQNEAQ (reference sequence). V gave up 5 bases and J gave up 2 bases, with 3 bases separating them. The CDR3: CASSHTNEKLFF. In DNA, the CDR3 is TGTGCCAGCAGCCATACTAATGAAAAACTGTTTTTT.

The chain couples TRBV6-5 to TRBJ1-5; D is perhaps TRBD1 (5 bases). Trimming left V 0 bases short and J 9 bases short, with 9 bases between. In germline, CDR1 is MNHEY, CDR2 SVGAGI. This CDR3 contains 13 residues. DNA for the CDR3: TGTGCCAGCAGTTACTCCCCTCAGGGGCCCCAGCATTTT. Its translation is CASSYSPQGPQHF.

There are a few counts of this clonotype. This chain joins TRBV5-1 and TRBJ2-5, with TRBD2 matching 9 bases. Germline-derived CDR1 and CDR2 are SGHRS and YFSETQ. Unmatched junction bases numbered 4, after V lost 3 bases and J lost 1 base. The CDR3 has 15 residues. As DNA, the CDR3 is TGCGCCAGCAGCTGGGTGACTAGCGGCCAAGAGACCCAGTACTTC. Amino acid sequence: CASSWVTSGQETQYF.

This clonotype was recorded at least ten times. The V call is TRBV29-1, the J call TRBJ2-5, with 7 nucleotides matching TRBD1. This CDR3 comprises 12 residues. Per germline, CDR1 SQVTM and CDR2 ANQGSEA. Losses at the gene ends were 5 bases for V and 4 bases for J; bases not matched to a gene: 4. CDR3 protein: CSVRTGSETQYF. The CDR3 DNA follows: TGCAGCGTTCGGACAGGCTCAGAGACCCAGTACTTC.

This clonotype was detected only a few times. The rearrangement joins TRBV20-1 to TRBJ1-2; TRBD1 is a possible D gene (5 bases). Germline values: CDR1 DFQATT, CDR2 SNEGSKA (reference sequence). The CDR3 length is 14 residues. The V gene lost 4 bases and the J gene lost 8 bases, with 20 bases spanning the gap. CDR3 in amino acids: CSATGSKGTRGYTF. For the CDR3, the DNA is TGCAGTGCTACGGGTTCTAAGGGGACGAGGGGCTACACCTTC.

This clonotype was seen a handful of times. The rearrangement joins TRBV12-3 or TRBV12-4 to TRBJ2-5; tentatively, D is TRBD2 (7 bases). This CDR3 spans 17 amino acids. Trimming stripped 1 base from V and 2 bases from J, with 17 bases between. The CDR3 nucleotides are TGTGCCAGCAGTTTAGGGCCCCCGGGGGGCGGGCAAGAGACCCAGTACTTC. Protein sequence: CASSLGPPGGGQETQYF.

This clonotype was seen a handful of times. The chain couples TRBV18 to TRBJ1-2, with 8 nucleotides matching TRBD1. Germline V gives CDR1 KGHSH, CDR2 LQKENI. Losses at the gene ends were 4 bases for V and 3 bases for J; bases not matched to a gene: 4. This CDR3 is built from 14 residues. The CDR3 sequence is CASSLSDRDYGYTF. The CDR3 bases are TGTGCCAGCTCACTATCGGACAGGGACTATGGCTACACCTTC.

This chain links TRBV5-1 with TRBJ2-3, with 12 nucleotides matching TRBD2. The CDR3 has 19 residues. Germline V gene data show CDR1 as SGHRS and CDR2 as YFSETQ. V lost 1 base, J lost 2 bases, and 11 bases stayed unmatched. The CDR3 is CASSLIELAGGRTTDTQYF. The CDR3 nucleotides are TGCGCCAGCAGCTTGATCGAGCTAGCGGGAGGGAGAACCACAGATACGCAGTATTTT.

The chain links TRBV18 to TRBJ2-1; 8 bases map to TRBD2. Germline V gives CDR1 KGHSH, CDR2 LQKENI. With V trimmed by 1 base and J by 6 bases, 11 bases remained unmatched. The CDR3 is 17 residues long. The CDR3 DNA follows: TGTGCCAGCTCACCACGGACTAGCTCCTCAACTTCCAATGAGCAGTTCTTC. Its protein is CASSPRTSSSTSNEQFF.

This clonotype was found many times. This chain uses TRBV12-3 or TRBV12-4 with TRBJ2-5, with 7 bases that match TRBD2. Trimming at V came to 6 bases and at J to 4 bases, leaving 8 bases not matched to a gene. This CDR3 is 14 amino acids long. CDR3 coding DNA: TGTGCCAGCAGACCTACTAGCGTAGGAGAGACCCAGTACTTC. Protein sequence: CASRPTSVGETQYF.

This chain joins TRBV4-2 and TRBJ1-2; D unresolved. The CDR3 has 15 residues. Trimming left V 1 base short and J 4 bases short, with 13 bases between. Per germline, CDR1 LGHNA and CDR2 YNFKEQ. The CDR3 here is CASSQAQQFLYGYTF. CDR3 in DNA: TGTGCCAGCAGCCAAGCACAACAGTTCCTCTATGGCTACACCTTC.

The chain employs TRBV7-2 and TRBJ2-5; D not resolved. This CDR3 is built from 16 residues. V gave up 1 base and J gave up 3 bases, with 15 bases separating them. Per the germline V gene, CDR1 is SGHTA and CDR2 is FQGNSA. For the CDR3, the DNA is TGTGCCAGCAGCTTAGTCACATCCAGCGTCAAAGAGACCCAGTACTTC. This gives the protein CASSLVTSSVKETQYF.

This chain joins TRBV10-1 and TRBJ2-2; D gene unclear. The V end was cut by 2 bases, the J end by 4 bases, with 11 bases between. The germline V gene has CDR1 WNHNN and CDR2 SYGVQD (reference sequence). The CDR3 spans 15 residues. CDR3 DNA sequence: TGCGCCAGCAGTGAGGACACGCCATCCACCGGGGAGCTGTTTTTT. It yields the protein CASSEDTPSTGELFF.

This clonotype was recorded at least ten times. This chain joins TRBV10-3 and TRBJ2-7, with 12 bases aligning to TRBD2. The CDR3 totals 14 residues. V lost 8 bases to trimming and J lost 6 bases; unmatched junction nucleotides: 8. Germline V gene sequence: CDR1 ENHRY, CDR2 SYGVKD. The DNA of the CDR3 is TGTGCCATCCTAGCGGGAGGGCCTATGGGCGAGCAGTACTTC. Residues: CAILAGGPMGEQYF.

This chain connects TRBV9 to TRBJ1-2; TRBD1 matches at 8 bases. The V gene end was trimmed by 4 bases and the J gene end by 8 bases; junction bases not matched to a gene: 7. CDR1 and CDR2 (germline): SGDLS, YYNGEE. The CDR3 is 13 residues long. CDR3 sequence (DNA): TGTGCCAGCAGCCCCGACCCAGGGGGCGGCTACACCTTC. Amino acid sequence: CASSPDPGGGYTF. The complete variable domain, with remaining parts taken from reference TRBV9 and TRBJ1-2, reads DSGVTQTPKHLITATGQRVTLRCSPRSGDLSVYWYQQSLDQGLQFLIQYYNGEERAKGNILERFSAQQFPDLHSELNLSSLELGDSALYFCASSPDPGGGYTFGSGTRLTVV.

In its sample, this clonotype was seen a few times. The rearrangement uses TRBV19 and TRBJ2-6, with D unresolved. V gave up 7 bases and J gave up 2 bases, with 12 bases separating them. This CDR3 comprises 15 residues. CDR1 is LNHDA, CDR2 SQIVND, per germline (reference sequence). CDR3: CASTRVTAGANVLTF. In nucleotides, the CDR3 is TGTGCCAGTACAAGGGTTACGGCTGGGGCCAACGTCCTGACTTTC.

This clonotype was seen at least ten times. DNA for the CDR3: TGTGCCAGCAGCCAAGTCCAGCGGGACGGGAATGAGCAGTTCTTC. Its translation: CASSQVQRDGNEQFF. The chain links TRBV4-2 to TRBJ2-1, with 7 nucleotides matching TRBD2. This CDR3 has 15 residues. With 1 base clipped from V and 7 bases from J, the junction kept 7 bases outside the gene matches. Germline CDR1 and CDR2: LGHNA and YNFKEQ.

Ten or more counts support this clonotype. The V and J genes are TRBV4-1 and TRBJ2-1; D not resolved. V was pared by 8 bases and J by 4 bases, with 6 bases between. The CDR3 has 11 residues. Germline CDR1 is MGHRA and CDR2 is YSYEKL. Written as DNA, the CDR3 is TGCGCCAGCGAACGTTACAATGAGCAGTTCTTC. Encoded protein: CASERYNEQFF.

This clonotype was seen at least ten times. The chain joins TRBV7-2 to TRBJ2-3; a possible D gene is TRBD2 (5 bases). Per the germline V gene, CDR1 is SGHTA and CDR2 is FQGNSA. Trimming took off 2 bases at V and 2 bases at J, with 11 bases between the two ends. The CDR3 is 15 amino acids. Here the CDR3 DNA reads TGTGCCAGCAGCTTATCGCCGGGGTACACAGATACGCAGTATTTT. Translating gives CASSLSPGYTDTQYF.

This clonotype was counted ten times or more. The CDR3 sequence: CAISEEGGPRTDTQYF. For the CDR3, the DNA is TGTGCCATCAGTGAGGAAGGGGGTCCCCGCACAGATACGCAGTATTTT. The genes are TRBV10-3 and TRBJ2-3; TRBD1 might be the D (6 bases). The CDR3 loop spans 16 amino acids. V was trimmed by 2 bases and J by 1 base, leaving 13 bases between them. Germline V gives CDR1 ENHRY, CDR2 SYGVKD.

At least ten counts were recorded for this clonotype. The rearrangement uses TRBV7-9 and TRBJ2-2, with TRBD2 matching over 13 bases. The junction had 5 bases not matched to a gene; V was cut back by 5 bases and J by 5 bases. The CDR3 is 16 amino acids. Germline-derived CDR1 and CDR2 are SEHNR and FQNEAQ (reference sequence). CDR3 in DNA: TGTGCCAGCAGCGTTCCGGGACTAGCGGGGACCGGGGAGCTGTTTTTT. Its protein is CASSVPGLAGTGELFF.